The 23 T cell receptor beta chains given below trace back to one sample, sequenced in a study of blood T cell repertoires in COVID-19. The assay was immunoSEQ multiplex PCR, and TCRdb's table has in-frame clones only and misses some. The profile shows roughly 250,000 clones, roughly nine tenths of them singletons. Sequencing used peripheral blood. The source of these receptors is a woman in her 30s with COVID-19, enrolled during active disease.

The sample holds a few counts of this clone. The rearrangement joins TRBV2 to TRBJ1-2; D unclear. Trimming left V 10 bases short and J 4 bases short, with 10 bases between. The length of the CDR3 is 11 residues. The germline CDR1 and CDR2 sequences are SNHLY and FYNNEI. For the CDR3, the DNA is TGTGCCACCCTTACTAGCTATGGCTACACCTTC. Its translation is CATLTSYGYTF.

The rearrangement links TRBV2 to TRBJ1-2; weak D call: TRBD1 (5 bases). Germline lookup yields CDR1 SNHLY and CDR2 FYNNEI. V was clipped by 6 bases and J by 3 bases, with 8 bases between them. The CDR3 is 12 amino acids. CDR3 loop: CASSGGDYGYTF. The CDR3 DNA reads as TGTGCCAGCAGCGGGGGAGACTATGGCTACACCTTC.

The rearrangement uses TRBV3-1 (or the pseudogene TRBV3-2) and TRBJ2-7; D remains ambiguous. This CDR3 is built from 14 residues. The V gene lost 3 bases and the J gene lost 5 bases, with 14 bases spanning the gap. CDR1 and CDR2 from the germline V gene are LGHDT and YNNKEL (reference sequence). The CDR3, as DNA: TGTGCCAGCAGCCACAGTAACAGAGTAGACGAGCAGTACTTC. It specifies CASSHSNRVDEQYF.

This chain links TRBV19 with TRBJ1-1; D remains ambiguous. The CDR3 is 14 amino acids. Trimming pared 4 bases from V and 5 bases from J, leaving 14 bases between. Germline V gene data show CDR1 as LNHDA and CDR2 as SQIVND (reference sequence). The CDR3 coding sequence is TGTGCCAGTAGTACCCCCGGGTTTTGGACTGAAGCTTTCTTT. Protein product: CASSTPGFWTEAFF.

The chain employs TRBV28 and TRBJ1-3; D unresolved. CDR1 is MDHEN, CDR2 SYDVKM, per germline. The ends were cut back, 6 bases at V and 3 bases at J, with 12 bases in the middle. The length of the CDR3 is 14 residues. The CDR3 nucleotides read TGTGCCAGCAGCTCTGGCCCCAATGGAAACACCATATATTTT. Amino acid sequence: CASSSGPNGNTIYF.

CDR3 region: CASSLTGTGEKLFF. In DNA, the CDR3 is TGTGCCAGCAGTTTGACCGGGACAGGGGAAAAACTGTTTTTT. The gene calls are TRBV6-5 and TRBJ1-4, with TRBD1 identical over 9 bases. CDR3 size: 14 residues. Germline V CDR1 and CDR2: MNHEY, SVGAGI. The V gene end was trimmed by 4 bases and the J gene end by 8 bases; junction bases not matched to a gene: 5.

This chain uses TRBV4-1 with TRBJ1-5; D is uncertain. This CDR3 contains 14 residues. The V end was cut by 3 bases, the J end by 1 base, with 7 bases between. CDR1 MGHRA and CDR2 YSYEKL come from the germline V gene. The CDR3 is CASSHLESNQPQHF. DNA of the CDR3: TGCGCCAGCAGCCATCTGGAGAGCAATCAGCCCCAGCATTTT.

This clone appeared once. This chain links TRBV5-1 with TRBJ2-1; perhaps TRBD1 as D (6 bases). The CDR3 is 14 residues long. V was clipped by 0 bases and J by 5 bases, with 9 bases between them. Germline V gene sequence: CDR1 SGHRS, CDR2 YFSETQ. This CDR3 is CASSLGTGNNEQFF. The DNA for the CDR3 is TGCGCCAGCAGCTTGGGTACAGGGAACAATGAGCAGTTCTTC.

The CDR3 nucleotides read TGTGCCAGCAGTTACACCCGGGAACTCGCCCGTGAGCAGTTCTTC. Translated: CASSYTRELAREQFF. The chain uses TRBV6-5 and TRBJ2-1; weak D call: TRBD2 (5 bases). From germline, CDR1 is MNHEY and CDR2 SVGAGI. V lost 2 bases to trimming and J lost 9 bases, with 17 bases between them. The CDR3 spans 15 residues.

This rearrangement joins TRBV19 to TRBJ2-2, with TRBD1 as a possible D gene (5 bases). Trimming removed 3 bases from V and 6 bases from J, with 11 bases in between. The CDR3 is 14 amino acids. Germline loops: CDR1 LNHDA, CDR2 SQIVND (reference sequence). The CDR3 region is CASSIWGVSGELFF. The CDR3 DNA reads TGTGCCAGTAGTATTTGGGGCGTGTCCGGGGAGCTGTTTTTT.

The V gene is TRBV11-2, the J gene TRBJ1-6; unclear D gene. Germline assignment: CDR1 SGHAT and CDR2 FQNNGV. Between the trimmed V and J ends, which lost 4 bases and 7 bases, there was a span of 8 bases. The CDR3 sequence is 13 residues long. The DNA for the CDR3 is TGTGCCAGCAGCTCCGCAGGAAATTCACCCCTCCACTTT. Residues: CASSSAGNSPLHF.

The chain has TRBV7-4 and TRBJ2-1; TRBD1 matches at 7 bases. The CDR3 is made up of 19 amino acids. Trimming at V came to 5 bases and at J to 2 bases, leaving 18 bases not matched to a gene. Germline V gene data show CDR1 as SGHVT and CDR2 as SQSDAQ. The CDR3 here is CASSPGTDVPRVPYNEQFF. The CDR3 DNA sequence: TGTGCCAGCAGCCCCGGGACAGATGTCCCGAGAGTGCCCTACAATGAGCAGTTCTTC.

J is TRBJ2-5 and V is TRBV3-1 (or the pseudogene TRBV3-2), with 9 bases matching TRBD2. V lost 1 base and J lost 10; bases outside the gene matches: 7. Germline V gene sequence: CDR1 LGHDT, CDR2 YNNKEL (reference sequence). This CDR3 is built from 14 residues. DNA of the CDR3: TGTGCCAGCAGCCAAGTCCGCGGGGGGGCATACCAGTACTTC. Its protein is CASSQVRGGAYQYF.

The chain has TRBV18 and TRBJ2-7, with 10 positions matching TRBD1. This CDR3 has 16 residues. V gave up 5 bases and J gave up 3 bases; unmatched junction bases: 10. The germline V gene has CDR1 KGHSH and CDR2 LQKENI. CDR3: CASSESPGQGYYEQYF. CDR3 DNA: TGTGCCAGCTCAGAAAGTCCGGGACAGGGGTACTACGAGCAGTACTTC.

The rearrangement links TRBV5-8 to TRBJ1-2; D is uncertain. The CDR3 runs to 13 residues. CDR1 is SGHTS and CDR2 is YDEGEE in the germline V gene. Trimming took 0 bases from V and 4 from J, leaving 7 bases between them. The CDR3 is CASSLAIVYGYTF. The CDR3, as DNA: TGTGCCAGCAGCTTGGCCATTGTCTATGGCTACACCTTC.

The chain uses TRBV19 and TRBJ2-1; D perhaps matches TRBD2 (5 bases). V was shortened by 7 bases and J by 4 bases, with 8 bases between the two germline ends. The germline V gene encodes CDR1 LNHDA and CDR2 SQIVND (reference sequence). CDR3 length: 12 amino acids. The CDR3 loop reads CASTSWYNEQFF. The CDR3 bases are TGTGCCAGTACTAGCTGGTACAATGAGCAGTTCTTC.

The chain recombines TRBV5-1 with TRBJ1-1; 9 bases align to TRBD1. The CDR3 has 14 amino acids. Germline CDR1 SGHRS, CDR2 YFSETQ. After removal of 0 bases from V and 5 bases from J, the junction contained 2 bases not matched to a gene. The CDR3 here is CASSLEQGATEAFF. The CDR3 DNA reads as TGCGCCAGCAGCTTGGAACAGGGGGCGACTGAAGCTTTCTTT. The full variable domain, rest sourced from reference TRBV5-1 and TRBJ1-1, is KAGVTQTPRYLIKTRGQQVTLSCSPISGHRSVSWYQQTPGQGLQFLFEYFSETQRNKGNFPGRFSGRQFSNSRSEMNVSTLELGDSALYLCASSLEQGATEAFFGQGTRLTVV.

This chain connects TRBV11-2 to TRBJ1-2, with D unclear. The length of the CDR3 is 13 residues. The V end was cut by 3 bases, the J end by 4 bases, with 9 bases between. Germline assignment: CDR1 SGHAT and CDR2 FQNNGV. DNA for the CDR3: TGTGCCAGCAGCTTGGAGGGATCCTATGGCTACACCTTC. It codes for CASSLEGSYGYTF.

CDR3 DNA: TGTGCCAGCAGTTATTTTCGGAGCGGCTATGGCTACACCTTC. Encoded protein: CASSYFRSGYGYTF. This chain joins TRBV6-7 and TRBJ1-2; D is unresolved. TRBV6-7 is noted as an ORF with a role that remains uncertain. The CDR3 consists of 14 residues. The V and J ends lost 3 bases and 4 bases respectively, with 12 bases between them.

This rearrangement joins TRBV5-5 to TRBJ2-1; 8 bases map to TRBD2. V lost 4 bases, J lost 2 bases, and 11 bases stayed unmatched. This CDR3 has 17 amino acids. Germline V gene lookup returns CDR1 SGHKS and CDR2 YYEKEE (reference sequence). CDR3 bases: TGTGCCAGCAGCCTCTATATAGCGGGGCGCACCTACAATGAGCAGTTCTTC. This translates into CASSLYIAGRTYNEQFF.

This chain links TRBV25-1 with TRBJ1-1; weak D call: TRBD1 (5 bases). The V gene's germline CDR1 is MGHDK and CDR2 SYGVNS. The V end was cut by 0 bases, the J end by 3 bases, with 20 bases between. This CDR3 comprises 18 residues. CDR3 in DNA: TGTGCCAGCAGTGAATACCCCCAAAGGGGTATATGGGACACTGAAGCTTTCTTT. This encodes CASSEYPQRGIWDTEAFF.

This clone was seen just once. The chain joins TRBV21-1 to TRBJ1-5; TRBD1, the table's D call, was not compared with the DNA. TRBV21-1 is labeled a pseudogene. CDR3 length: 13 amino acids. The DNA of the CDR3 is TGTGCCAGCTCGGACAGGGGCGATCAGCCCCAGCATTTT. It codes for CASSDRGDQPQHF.

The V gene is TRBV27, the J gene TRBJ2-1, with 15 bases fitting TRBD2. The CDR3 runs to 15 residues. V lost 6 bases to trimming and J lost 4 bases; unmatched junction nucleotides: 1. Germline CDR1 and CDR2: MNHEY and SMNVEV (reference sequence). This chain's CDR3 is CASRGLAGGYNEQFF. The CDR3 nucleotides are TGTGCCAGCAGGGGACTAGCGGGGGGATACAATGAGCAGTTCTTC.